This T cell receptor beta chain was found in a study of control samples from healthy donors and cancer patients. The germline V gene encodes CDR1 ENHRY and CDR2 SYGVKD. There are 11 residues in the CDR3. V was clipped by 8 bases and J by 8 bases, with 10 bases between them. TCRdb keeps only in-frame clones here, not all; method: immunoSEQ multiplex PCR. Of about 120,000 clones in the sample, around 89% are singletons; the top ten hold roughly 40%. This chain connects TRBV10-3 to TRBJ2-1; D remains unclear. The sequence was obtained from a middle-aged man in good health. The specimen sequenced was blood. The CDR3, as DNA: TGTGCCATCGGCGTCGGCCATGAGCAGTTCTTC. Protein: CAIGVGHEQFF.